This TCR beta chain appears in the sequencing data of a study of blood T cell repertoires in COVID-19. Turning to the study itself: Spain, Italy and the United States supplied samples that represented acute and convalescent COVID-19. T cells, B-cell-depleted T cells, or PBMCs supplied cDNA or gDNA.

Original processing methods: Estimation of nucleated cell counts was performed using reference gene primer amplification. Clones were read by immunoSEQ multiplex PCR, and TCRdb kept only the in-frame ones, dropping some. V, J and clone size reflect that table, while D and trimming were determined from the DNA. The sample has around 320,000 clones; approximately 85% are singletons. This CDR3 comprises 15 residues. With 0 bases removed from V and 8 bases from J, the gap between germline ends came to 14 bases. CDR1 SGDLS and CDR2 YYNGEE come from the germline V gene. Specimen: peripheral blood. V gene TRBV9 combines with J gene TRBJ1-4; D may be TRBD1 (5 bases). The TCR sequence derives from a human donor in a cohort sampled during active COVID-19. The CDR3 DNA follows: TGTGCCAGCAGCGTAGGTAATAGGGGCACGGAAAAACTGTTTTTT. Its translation: CASSVGNRGTEKLFF. The whole variable domain, filled in from reference TRBV9 and TRBJ1-4, reads DSGVTQTPKHLITATGQRVTLRCSPRSGDLSVYWYQQSLDQGLQFLIQYYNGEERAKGNILERFSAQQFPDLHSELNLSSLELGDSALYFCASSVGNRGTEKLFFGSGTQLSVL.